The subject of this entry is one TCR beta chain. What it binds is unknown. Germline CDR1 is MDHEN and CDR2 is SYDVKM. Deletions cut 2 bases from V and 6 bases from J, with 10 bases between. The CDR3 covers 14 residues. The data derive from a study of cytotoxic CD8 clonotypes in ibrutinib-treated CLL. Whole-study context: A mean of around 260,000 productive templates and approximately 85,000 productive rearrangements was obtained per sample. Findings of the study overall: Baseline clonality was higher than in age-matched healthy donors and moved in step with circulating CD8+ T-cell counts. With treatment, public clonotypes, which were uncommon, either contracted or remained stable.

The data were produced by immunoSEQ multiplex PCR, yet TCRdb's version contains in-frame clones alone and is incomplete. The sample has over 150,000 clones, roughly 80% seen once. The rearrangement uses TRBV28 and TRBJ1-4, with TRBD1 as a possible D gene (5 bases). Sequenced material: PBMCs, taken after 12 months of ibrutinib treatment. The clonotype comes from a human donor with chronic lymphocytic leukemia. The CDR3 is CASSLGGSYEKLFF. CDR3 sequence (DNA): TGTGCCAGCAGTTTAGGGGGAAGCTATGAAAAACTGTTTTTT. Together with reference TRBV28 and TRBJ1-4, the CDR3 gives the full variable domain: DVKVTQSSRYLVKRTGEKVFLECVQDMDHENMFWYRQDPGLGLRLIYFSYDVKMKEKGDIPEGYSVSREKKERFSLILESASTNQTSMYLCASSLGGSYEKLFFGSGTQLSVL.